The source of this TCR beta chain is a study of CD8 T cells in ankylosing spondylitis. This clonotype was detected ten times or more. Its cognate antigen is unknown. Using its own MiXCR run on the 5' RACE reads, TCRdb lists one record per CDR3 protein. The repertoire has hundreds of thousands of distinct CDR3 sequences, about 10% of them found once; the top ten carry under 0.6%. Study results and caveats: Disease-linked clones were reportedly significantly enriched in matched ankylosing spondylitis synovial fluid. Characteristic, it appeared, of ankylosing spondylitis blood was a TCR beta motif of several highly homologous variants. In reactive arthritis synovial fluid and blood, some motif variants had been reported before.

Germline values: CDR1 SGHRS, CDR2 YFSETQ. The V end was cut by 0 bases, the J end by 8 bases, with 12 bases between. CDR3 size: 14 residues. This receptor was identified in a male donor with ankylosing spondylitis. The sequencing sample was made of blood, either unsorted or a sorted T cell fraction (not recorded which). The V gene is TRBV5-1, the J gene TRBJ2-1, with D perhaps matching TRBD2 (5 bases). CDR3 sequence reads: CASSLEHSSDEQFF. CDR3 DNA sequence: TGCGCCAGCAGCTTGGAGCACAGTAGCGATGAGCAGTTCTTC.